What follows is one T cell receptor (beta chain) and its context. Its antigen is still unknown. The data were obtained in a study of blood T cells in healthy people across ages. Study-level findings and limits: Naive CD4+ cells and diversity were both higher in long-lived donors than in aged donors.

A second roughly 7 to 11 cycle PCR used barcoded and J-beta primers. TCRdb recomputed calls from the 5' RACE reads with MiXCR, one row per CDR3 protein. The sample has roughly 2 million distinct CDR3 sequences, around 50% seen once; the top ten hold less than 2.5%. In terms of origin and age, donors were healthy Caucasian individuals from Russia aged roughly 6 to 95. Every donor contributed approximately 10 milliliters of peripheral blood by blood draw. The V and J ends lost 6 bases and 1 base, in that order; junction bases with no gene match: 6. The CDR3 extends over 14 amino acids. Per germline, CDR1 SQVTM and CDR2 ANQGSEA.

This receptor was taken from a woman between 40 and 50 years old in good health. The sample taken for sequencing was blood. The V call is TRBV29-1, the J call TRBJ2-7, with 10 bases aligning to TRBD1. CDR3: CSVSGTGVSYEQYF. CDR3 DNA sequence: TGCAGCGTCTCCGGGACAGGGGTTTCCTACGAGCAGTACTTC.